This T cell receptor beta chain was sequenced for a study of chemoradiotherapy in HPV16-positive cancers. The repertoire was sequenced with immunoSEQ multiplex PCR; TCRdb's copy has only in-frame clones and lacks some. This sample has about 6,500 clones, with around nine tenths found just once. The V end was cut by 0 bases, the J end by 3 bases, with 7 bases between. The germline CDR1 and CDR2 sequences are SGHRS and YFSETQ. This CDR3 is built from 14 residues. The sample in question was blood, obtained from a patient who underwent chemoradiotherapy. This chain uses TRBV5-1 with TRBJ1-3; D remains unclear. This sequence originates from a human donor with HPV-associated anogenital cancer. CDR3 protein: CASSLVTGGNTIYF. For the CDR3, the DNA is TGCGCCAGCAGCTTGGTTACCGGTGGAAACACCATATATTTT.